These 9 T cell receptor beta chains were all obtained from the same sample, sequenced in a study of CD8+ T cells in alopecia areata. Investigators isolated RNA and reverse transcribed it into cDNA to act as the sequencing template. Data came from immunoSEQ multiplex PCR; TCRdb stores just in-frame clones and leaves some out. The table records around 300,000 clones, over 45% of them present only once. Treatment specified: oral pan-JAK inhibitor, 5-10 mg twice daily. The sequencing here drew on CD4+ T cells sorted from blood, taken at roughly week 53, from a patient treated with tofacitinib. These receptors were collected from a human donor with alopecia areata.

Of note for this clone: This CDR3 is also generated by other DNA sequences in the sample. The genes are TRBV30 and TRBJ2-5; D unresolved. The V end lost 1 base, the J end lost 1 base, and 4 bases lay between the germline ends. The length of the CDR3 is 12 residues. Germline-derived CDR1 and CDR2 are GTSNPN and SVGIG (reference sequence). DNA of the CDR3: TGTGCCTGGAGTGCAGGCCAAGAGACCCAGTACTTC. Translation: CAWSAGQETQYF. The full variable domain, with the rest looked up from reference TRBV30 and TRBJ2-5, is SQTIHQWPATLVQPVGSPLSLECTVEGTSNPNLYWYRQAAGRGLQLLFYSVGIGQISSEVPQNLSASRPQDRQFILSSKKLLLSDSGFYLCAWSAGQETQYFGPGTRLLVL.

The rearrangement uses TRBV5-1 and TRBJ2-5; 11 nucleotides agree with TRBD1. Germline loops: CDR1 SGHRS, CDR2 YFSETQ. J was trimmed by 5 bases and V by 5 bases; bases with no gene match: 5. The CDR3 is made up of 14 amino acids. DNA for the CDR3: TGCGCCAGCAGAGTAGGGACAGGGGGTGAGACCCAGTACTTC. Its protein product is CASRVGTGGETQYF.

This clone turned up a few times. The chain carries TRBV6-5 and TRBJ1-1; D perhaps matches TRBD1 (5 bases). V lost 8 bases and J lost 8, with 21 bases in between. The CDR3 loop spans 14 amino acids. The germline gives CDR1 MNHEY, CDR2 SVGAGI. In nucleotides, the CDR3 is TGTGCCAGCCCCAAACCGGGGGGGTCGGAAGAAGCTTTCTTT. Its protein is CASPKPGGSEEAFF.

This chain connects TRBV6-5 to TRBJ2-3; a possible D gene is TRBD2 (5 bases). The length of the CDR3 is 16 residues. Trimming took off 4 bases at V and 0 bases at J, with 14 bases between the two ends. CDR1 is MNHEY and CDR2 is SVGAGI in the germline V gene. The CDR3 spells CASSSPMSGSTDTQYF. In nucleotides, the CDR3 is TGTGCCAGCAGTTCTCCGATGAGCGGAAGCACAGATACGCAGTATTTT.

In its sample, this clone was seen a few times. The rearrangement joins TRBV10-3 to TRBJ2-3, with D perhaps assigned TRBD1 or TRBD2 (6 bases each). The V end lost 3 bases, the J end lost 6 bases, and 16 bases lay between the germline ends. Looked up from germline, CDR1 is ENHRY and CDR2 is SYGVKD. The CDR3 length is 15 residues. The CDR3 DNA reads TGTGCCATCAGTGACGCTGCCGGGGGCAGGGATACGCAGTATTTT. It encodes CAISDAAGGRDTQYF.

The sample holds a few counts of this clone. V and J are TRBV11-2 and TRBJ1-4, with D possibly TRBD1 on 5 matching bases. Germline assignment: CDR1 SGHAT and CDR2 FQNNGV. The CDR3 spans 17 residues. V was shortened by 7 bases and J by 0 bases, with 18 bases between the two germline ends. CDR3 sequence (DNA): TGTGCCAGCACCTTCTTTGGCGGGGCCGCAACTAATGAAAAACTGTTTTTT. It codes for CASTFFGGAATNEKLFF. Complete variable domain (other parts from reference TRBV11-2 and TRBJ1-4): EAGVAQSPRYKIIEKRQSVAFWCNPISGHATLYWYQQILGQGPKLLIQFQNNGVVDDSQLPKDRFSAERLKGVDSTLKIQPAKLEDSAVYLCASTFFGGAATNEKLFFGSGTQLSVL.

This clone was observed a few times. Within the sample, other DNA sequences also encode this same CDR3. The genes are TRBV10-3 and TRBJ2-5, with D unresolved. Germline CDR1 ENHRY, CDR2 SYGVKD. Trimming left V 2 bases short and J 5 bases short, with 6 bases between. The CDR3 is made up of 12 amino acids. In DNA, the CDR3 is TGTGCCATCAGTGAGGGGGTCGAGACCCAGTACTTC. Translating gives CAISEGVETQYF.

About this clone itself: Other DNA sequences in this sample translate to the same CDR3. The V call is TRBV9, the J call TRBJ2-5, with 9 bases that match TRBD1. The CDR3 consists of 14 residues. Germline V lookup: CDR1 SGDLS, CDR2 YYNGEE. The V segment lost 3 bases and the J segment 4 bases; nucleotides outside the gene matches: 4. CDR3 coding DNA: TGTGCCAGCAGCGGTGGACAGGGGAGAGAGACCCAGTACTTC. Translating gives CASSGGQGRETQYF.

V and J are TRBV19 and TRBJ2-7; 10 bases agree with TRBD2. CDR1 LNHDA and CDR2 SQIVND come from the germline V gene (reference sequence). Trimming at V came to 4 bases and at J to 0 bases, leaving 3 bases not matched to a gene. This CDR3 is 15 amino acids long. The CDR3 nucleotides read TGTGCCAGTAGTAACCTAGCGGGGGCCTCCTACGAGCAGTACTTC. As protein: CASSNLAGASYEQYF.